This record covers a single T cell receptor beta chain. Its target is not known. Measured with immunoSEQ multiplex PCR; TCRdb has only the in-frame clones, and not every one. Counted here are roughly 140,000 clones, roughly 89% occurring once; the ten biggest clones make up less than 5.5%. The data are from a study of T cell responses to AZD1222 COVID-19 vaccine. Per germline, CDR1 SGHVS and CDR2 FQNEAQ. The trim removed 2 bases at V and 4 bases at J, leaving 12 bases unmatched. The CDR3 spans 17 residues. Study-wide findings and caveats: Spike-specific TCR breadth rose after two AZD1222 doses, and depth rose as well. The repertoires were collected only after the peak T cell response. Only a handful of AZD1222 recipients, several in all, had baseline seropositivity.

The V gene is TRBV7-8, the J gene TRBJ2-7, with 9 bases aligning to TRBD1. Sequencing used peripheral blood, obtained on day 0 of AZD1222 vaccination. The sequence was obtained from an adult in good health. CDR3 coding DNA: TGTGCCAGCAGCTTATCTCTTAATCCGGACAGGGGTTACGAGCAGTACTTC. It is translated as CASSLSLNPDRGYEQYF.